Each of the 7 T cell receptor beta chains below was sequenced from the same sample in a study of T cell repertoires in cytomegalovirus infection. Their target antigens are unknown. TCRdb itself ran the reads through MiXCR, one entry per CDR3 protein. The table lists roughly 120,000 distinct CDR3 sequences, over 30% of them singletons. Source: CD8+ T cells from cultured PBMCs, taken from culture after CMV antigen stimulation. The receptors shown here come from a human donor in good health (CMV status not recorded). Some clones in this sample may be carry-over from other donors' samples.

V is TRBV20-1 and J is TRBJ2-1, with 9 positions matching TRBD2. The CDR3 runs to 13 residues. Looked up from germline, CDR1 is DFQATT and CDR2 is SNEGSKA (reference sequence). CDR3 sequence: CRDSSGVYNEQFF. CDR3 coding DNA: TGCAGAGACTCTAGCGGGGTCTACAATGAGCAGTTCTTC.

This clonotype was picked up a small number of times. CDR3 protein: CASSSGQVSYNEQFF. As DNA, the CDR3 is TGTGCCAGCAGCTCGGGACAGGTTTCCTACAATGAGCAGTTCTTC. V gene TRBV5-5 combines with J gene TRBJ2-1, with TRBD1 matching 8 bases. Germline V gene sequence: CDR1 SGHKS, CDR2 YYEKEE (reference sequence). CDR3 length: 15 residues. Trimming took 3 bases from V and 1 from J; bases not matched to a gene: 3.

V gene TRBV5-1 combines with J gene TRBJ2-1; D not resolved. V lost 1 base to trimming and J lost 5 bases, with 7 bases between them. The CDR3 length is 13 residues. The germline V gene has CDR1 SGHRS and CDR2 YFSETQ. The CDR3, as DNA: TGCGCCAGCAGCTTGTGGGCCGACAATGAGCAGTTCTTC. It codes for CASSLWADNEQFF.

This chain uses TRBV7-9 with TRBJ1-1; weak D call: TRBD1 (6 bases). Trimming left V 11 bases short and J 0 bases short, with 16 bases between. The CDR3 contains 14 residues. Germline V gives CDR1 SEHNR, CDR2 FQNEAQ (reference sequence). The CDR3 DNA reads as TGTGCCGTGGACAGACCCAACATGAACACTGAAGCTTTCTTT. Protein: CAVDRPNMNTEAFF.

This clonotype occurred a few times. The chain is built from TRBV4-1 and TRBJ2-6; D perhaps matches TRBD2 (5 bases). Looked up from germline, CDR1 is MGHRA and CDR2 is YSYEKL. The V end was cut by 1 base, the J end by 2 bases, with 9 bases between. The CDR3 totals 16 residues. CDR3 DNA sequence: TGCGCCAGCAGCCAAGCCCCCGGGACTGGGGCCAACGTCCTGACTTTC. This gives the protein CASSQAPGTGANVLTF.

This sequence joins TRBV29-1 and TRBJ2-1; no clear D. In germline, CDR1 is SQVTM, CDR2 ANQGSEA. V lost 2 bases and J 1 base, leaving 9 bases between the germline ends. This CDR3 region has 14 residues. The CDR3 coding sequence is TGCAGCGTTGAAACGGGTCAGTCCTACAATGAGCAGTTCTTC. Protein sequence: CSVETGQSYNEQFF.

This clonotype was seen a handful of times. The rearrangement joins TRBV7-9 to TRBJ2-6; D not certain. Germline CDR1 SEHNR, CDR2 FQNEAQ (reference sequence). V was clipped by 2 bases and J by 2 bases, with 10 bases between them. The CDR3 has 16 amino acids. CDR3 DNA sequence: TGTGCCAGCAGCTTACGAATCTCAGCTGGGGCCAACGTCCTGACTTTC. It encodes CASSLRISAGANVLTF.